Shown below are 26 T cell receptor beta chains from a single sample sequenced in a study of cytomegalovirus exposure and HLA in healthy donors. It was with 60 Vbeta and 13 Jbeta primers that the PCR ran. The protocol was immunoSEQ multiplex PCR, while the TCRdb copy is restricted to in-frame clones and leaves out a portion. The sample carries roughly 170,000 clones, roughly 84% recorded once. Sequenced sample: PBMCs. Every receptor here comes from a man aged 30 to 45 in good health and CMV-seronegative.

DNA of the CDR3: TGTGCCAGCAGCTTATCGACTAGCGGGAGAGGAATAAGTGAGCAGTTCTTC. Protein sequence: CASSLSTSGRGISEQFF. This chain connects TRBV11-2 to TRBJ2-1; TRBD2 agrees at 12 bases. Germline V gene lookup returns CDR1 SGHAT and CDR2 FQNNGV. The CDR3 runs 17 residues. Losses at the gene ends were 2 bases for V and 9 bases for J; bases not matched to a gene: 11.

The sample holds one count of this clone. For the CDR3, the DNA is TGCAGCGAGGGCTGGGGGGGACAGGGGTCTATTGGCTATGGCTACACCTTC. This gives the protein CSEGWGGQGSIGYGYTF. This sequence joins TRBV29-1 and TRBJ1-2, with 10 bases identical to TRBD1. Germline V gene sequence: CDR1 SQVTM, CDR2 ANQGSEA. Trimming removed 7 bases from V and 4 bases from J; junction bases left unmatched: 18. This CDR3 comprises 17 residues.

About this clone: At one end, the junction sequence differs from germline, possibly due to a read error. The chain couples TRBV19 to TRBJ2-1; D may be TRBD1 (7 bases). The germline CDR1 and CDR2 sequences are LNHDA and SQIVND (reference sequence). The CDR3 is 16 amino acids. CDR3 loop: CARTRTDDSRRGLLVF. The CDR3 coding sequence is TGTGCCAGAACCCGGACAGACGACTCCAGGAGGGGGCTGTTGGTCTTC.

This chain uses TRBV25-1 with TRBJ2-1, with a tentative D call TRBD1 (5 bases). The CDR3 is 15 residues long. Trimming shortened V by 0 bases and J by 3 bases, and 9 bases separated the two germline ends. Germline V gene lookup returns CDR1 MGHDK and CDR2 SYGVNS. The CDR3 DNA reads as TGTGCCAGCAGTGAATATCATCAGGGCTACAATGAGCAGTTCTTC. Residues: CASSEYHQGYNEQFF.

The rearrangement uses TRBV7-2 and TRBJ2-7; the D gene is possibly TRBD1 (5 bases). There are 15 residues in the CDR3. V lost 1 base to trimming and J lost 2 bases, with 12 bases between them. Per the germline V gene, CDR1 is SGHTA and CDR2 is FQGNSA. CDR3 protein: CASSLEHRPTYEQYF. DNA of the CDR3: TGTGCCAGCAGCTTAGAACACAGGCCTACCTACGAGCAGTACTTC.

J is TRBJ2-7 and V is TRBV5-3, with D possibly matching TRBD2 (7 bases). TRBV5-3 is filed as an ORF, its function uncertain. The CDR3 has 15 amino acids. V was cut by 6 bases and J by 2 bases, with 18 bases left in between. CDR3 protein: CARTYSGGGTYEQYF. As DNA, the CDR3 is TGTGCCAGAACGTATTCGGGGGGCGGCACCTACGAGCAGTACTTC.

J is TRBJ2-1 and V is TRBV5-1; TRBD1 matches 9 bases. CDR3 length: 17 residues. Germline CDR1 and CDR2: SGHRS and YFSETQ. With 4 bases clipped from V and 0 bases from J, the junction kept 8 bases outside the gene matches. The CDR3 nucleotides are TGCGCCAGCAGCAGAACAGGGGGCCAGAGCTCCTACAATGAGCAGTTCTTC. It specifies CASSRTGGQSSYNEQFF.

The chain recombines TRBV4-1 with TRBJ2-7; 8 positions match TRBD1. The CDR3 spans 14 residues. CDR1 and CDR2 (germline): MGHRA, YSYEKL. V trimming: 4 bases; J trimming: 2 bases; junction bases outside the gene matches: 4. CDR3 amino acids: CASSPLDRAYEQYF. Here the CDR3 DNA reads TGCGCCAGCAGCCCTTTGGACAGGGCCTACGAGCAGTACTTC.

Remarks on this clone: A junction end diverges from the germline sequence, so it may reflect a read error. The chain has TRBV5-4 and TRBJ2-3, with D tentatively TRBD2 (6 bases). Germline values: CDR1 SGHNT, CDR2 YYREEE (reference sequence). The CDR3 is 14 residues long. CDR3 coding DNA: TGTGCCAGTAGCTTGTCTGGAGGGCTTAATACGCAGTATTTT. Residues: CASSLSGGLNTQYF.

The chain employs TRBV11-3 and TRBJ2-1; perhaps TRBD2 as D (6 bases). The V end lost 1 base, the J end lost 0 bases, and 16 bases lay between the germline ends. CDR1 is SGHNT and CDR2 is YENEEA in the germline V gene. This CDR3 contains 18 residues. The CDR3 DNA reads as TGTGCCAGCAGCTTAGTTGGCCCTAGCGCAAGCTCCTACAATGAGCAGTTCTTC. Amino acids: CASSLVGPSASSYNEQFF.

The chain couples TRBV6-5 to TRBJ2-1, with 9 bases that match TRBD1. V trimming: 11 bases; J trimming: 7 bases; junction bases outside the gene matches: 15. The CDR3 extends over 15 amino acids. Germline V gene sequence: CDR1 MNHEY, CDR2 SVGAGI. CDR3 DNA: TGTGCCGCACTATCCGGGGGACAGGGCCGGAATGAGCAGTTCTTC. Translation gives CAALSGGQGRNEQFF.

The rearrangement links TRBV15 to TRBJ2-1; D uncertain. Germline CDR1 is LNHNV and CDR2 is YYDKDF (reference sequence). The CDR3 length is 15 residues. V gave up 1 base and J gave up 0 bases, with 7 bases separating them. The CDR3 region has the DNA TGTGCCACCAGCAGAGGAGGAAGCTCCTACAATGAGCAGTTCTTC. As protein: CATSRGGSSYNEQFF.

V is TRBV2 and J is TRBJ2-7, with 10 positions matching TRBD2. The ends lost 6 bases at V and 2 bases at J; junction bases unmatched: 7. The CDR3 is made up of 15 amino acids. Germline CDR1 reads SNHLY; CDR2 reads FYNNEI. CDR3 sequence reads: CASSLGTSETYEQYF. CDR3 coding DNA: TGTGCCAGCAGCCTCGGGACTAGCGAGACCTACGAGCAGTACTTC.

The chain has TRBV5-4 and TRBJ2-1, with 9 bases identical to TRBD2. The CDR3 consists of 13 residues. V dropped 10 bases and J dropped 4; count of bases not matched to a gene: 6. CDR1 and CDR2 from the germline V gene are SGHNT and YYREEE (reference sequence). CDR3 DNA sequence: TGTGCCGGGACTAGCTCCGGTTACAATGAGCAGTTCTTC. It is translated as CAGTSSGYNEQFF.

J is TRBJ2-3 and V is TRBV22-1; the D call of TRBD2 is as the table states it, not checked on the DNA. TRBV22-1 is a known pseudogene. The CDR3 has 16 amino acids. The CDR3 nucleotides read TGTCCTGGGAGCGCCGGGGGCGGGGGGCGCACAGATACGCAGTATTTT. This codes for CPGSAGGGGRTDTQYF.

A single count supports this clone. The rearrangement joins TRBV9 to TRBJ1-2, with D possibly being TRBD1 (5 bases). V gave up 3 bases and J gave up 8 bases, with 23 bases separating them. Germline V gene data show CDR1 as SGDLS and CDR2 as YYNGEE. The CDR3 runs to 16 residues. The CDR3 loop is CASSAPGGGVMRGYTF. In DNA, the CDR3 is TGTGCCAGCAGCGCCCCTGGTGGAGGGGTGATGCGCGGCTACACCTTC.

The chain employs TRBV11-2 and TRBJ2-2; TRBD1 matches 7 bases. The CDR3 is 17 amino acids. Germline assignment: CDR1 SGHAT and CDR2 FQNNGV. J lost 1 base, V lost 3 bases, and 8 bases had no gene match. The CDR3 region has the DNA TGTGCCAGCAGCTTTTGGGCCAGGACAGGGAACACCGGGGAGCTGTTTTTT. Translated, it gives CASSFWARTGNTGELFF.

This clone was counted a single time. The genes are TRBV19 and TRBJ1-1; perhaps TRBD1 as D (6 bases). In germline, CDR1 is LNHDA, CDR2 SQIVND (reference sequence). V shed 5 bases and J shed 2 bases, with 12 bases lying between them. This CDR3 has 14 amino acids. The CDR3 loop is CASSPDRPNTEAFF. In DNA, the CDR3 is TGTGCCAGTAGTCCGGACAGACCAAACACTGAAGCTTTCTTT.

This chain joins TRBV6-1 and TRBJ1-1; TRBD1 agrees at 10 bases. This CDR3 contains 17 residues. Germline CDR1 and CDR2: MNHNS and SASEGT. V lost 2 bases and J lost 0; bases outside the gene matches: 6. In DNA form, the CDR3 reads TGTGCCAGCAGTGAAAGGGACAGGGGCGTTATGAACACTGAAGCTTTCTTT. This encodes CASSERDRGVMNTEAFF.

In its sample, this clone was seen once. The identical CDR3 is also encoded by other nucleotide sequences in the sample. The V call is TRBV5-1, the J call TRBJ2-5; 7 bases fit TRBD1. The trim removed 0 bases at V and 4 bases at J, leaving 3 bases unmatched. CDR3 length: 14 residues. The germline CDR1 and CDR2 sequences are SGHRS and YFSETQ. The CDR3 DNA sequence: TGCGCCAGCAGCTTGGCGGCAGGGGGAGAGACCCAGTACTTC. Protein: CASSLAAGGETQYF. Combining the CDR3 with reference TRBV5-1 and TRBJ2-5 gives the whole variable domain KAGVTQTPRYLIKTRGQQVTLSCSPISGHRSVSWYQQTPGQGLQFLFEYFSETQRNKGNFPGRFSGRQFSNSRSEMNVSTLELGDSALYLCASSLAAGGETQYFGPGTRLLVL.

The rearrangement links TRBV6-5 to TRBJ2-3; 12 bases fit TRBD2. The CDR3 extends over 15 amino acids. The germline V gene has CDR1 MNHEY and CDR2 SVGAGI. J lost 11 bases, V lost 5 bases, and 11 bases had no gene match. In DNA, the CDR3 is TGTGCCAGCAGTCCTCTAGCGGGGGGGCCCGCTGGGCAGTATTTT. Translating gives CASSPLAGGPAGQYF.

This clone came up once. The chain couples TRBV28 to TRBJ2-7; TRBD2 matches 7 bases. The V gene end was trimmed by 3 bases and the J gene end by 3 bases; junction bases not matched to a gene: 11. The germline V gene encodes CDR1 MDHEN and CDR2 SYDVKM. The CDR3 sequence is 16 residues long. CDR3 region: CASSFGGSGINYEQYF. The CDR3 DNA sequence: TGTGCCAGCAGTTTTGGTGGGAGCGGGATTAACTACGAGCAGTACTTC.

The chain is built from TRBV6-5 and TRBJ2-3; 8 nucleotides match TRBD1. V was pared by 7 bases and J by 4 bases, with 7 bases of the junction left unmatched. This CDR3 has 14 residues. Germline V gene sequence: CDR1 MNHEY, CDR2 SVGAGI. Written as DNA, the CDR3 is TGTGCCAGCACGATAAACAGGGGGGCAGATACGCAGTATTTT. This encodes CASTINRGADTQYF.

V is TRBV5-1 and J is TRBJ1-1; 9 nucleotides agree with TRBD1. The J segment lost 4 bases and the V segment lost 0 bases, leaving 1 base of the junction unmatched. This CDR3 spans 14 amino acids. Germline CDR1 and CDR2: SGHRS and YFSETQ. The CDR3 coding sequence is TGCGCCAGCAGCTTGGCGGGACAGGGCACTGAAGCTTTCTTT. Translated: CASSLAGQGTEAFF.

This chain links TRBV13 with TRBJ2-7; possibly TRBD2 for D (5 bases). The V gene lost 5 bases and the J gene lost 2 bases, with 16 bases spanning the gap. Germline V gene lookup returns CDR1 PRHDT and CDR2 FYEKMQ (reference sequence). This CDR3 has 15 amino acids. The CDR3 here is CASSLAARPPYEQYF. The CDR3 nucleotides are TGTGCCAGCAGCCTAGCTGCCAGGCCACCCTACGAGCAGTACTTC.

This clone came up a few times. The chain has TRBV6-5 and TRBJ1-2; weak D call: TRBD1 (6 bases). V lost 0 bases and J lost 4, with 12 bases in between. The CDR3 extends over 15 amino acids. CDR1 is MNHEY and CDR2 is SVGAGI in the germline V gene. Here the CDR3 DNA reads TGTGCCAGCAGTTACTCGGCGACAGGATCCTATGGCTACACCTTC. It translates to CASSYSATGSYGYTF.